This entry describes one TCR beta chain. These data are taken from a study of Ad26.COV2.S vaccination and SARS-CoV-2 variants. With 0 bases removed from V and 17 bases from J, the gap between germline ends came to 18 bases. CDR3 size: 14 residues. CDR1 and CDR2 from the germline V gene are SGHNT and YYREEE (reference sequence). TCRdb keeps only in-frame clones here, not all; method: immunoSEQ multiplex PCR. The table includes 300,000 to 400,000 clones, about 88% detected once. Regarding treatment: roughly 19 received Ad26.COV2.S at low or high dose, single or two shots; about 5 received placebo; per-sample allocation not given. The samples date from day 63 after the first vaccine or placebo injection.

The chain recombines TRBV5-4 with TRBJ1-6, with D possibly TRBD1 on 5 matching bases. This sequence was found in a person between 18 and 60 years old who received the Ad26.COV2.S COVID-19 vaccine or a placebo. Sequencing used peripheral blood, obtained in a trial of Ad26.COV2.S vaccine versus placebo. The CDR3: CASSLAWEGTDFHF. The DNA of the CDR3 is TGTGCCAGCAGCTTGGCCTGGGAAGGGACGGATTTCCACTTT.